Described below is a single T cell receptor beta chain sequence and its context. Its antigen target is currently unknown. It has no much larger one-base neighbor in the sample; base qualities were not kept. From a lookup of the germline V gene, CDR1 and CDR2 are MNHEY and SVGAGI. The junction shows trimming of 2 bases on V and 4 bases on J, plus 15 bases between the germline ends. CDR3 length: 16 amino acids, cysteine to phenylalanine. The entry retains the CDR3 DNA only, 48 bases that are in frame from base 1. Each donor gave one peripheral blood draw, approximately 110 mL on average, collected into heparinised tubes. Using a panel that included CD45RO, CCR7, CD25, CD127, CD95 and CD27, naive, central memory, regulatory and stem cell-like memory CD4+ T cells were sorted on a BD FACSAria II. Purity was above 95% for every sorted population. PBMCs were isolated right away by Lymphoprep density gradient centrifugation and were stained directly, without culture. So that batch effects would be minimized, each experiment stained and sorted samples in pairs, pairing one healthy donor with one patient.

The record originates from a study of beta chain features in type 1 diabetes (dated by TCRdb to the late 2010s). Looking at the study overall: Mean age, gender distribution, total cell number and subset yield did not differ between patients and healthy donors. A total of about 100 million sorted cells were examined across all samples, and RNA yield correlated strongly with the number of cells per subset. The study compared the TCRB repertoires of sorted circulating CD4+ T cell subsets in recently diagnosed type 1 diabetes patients with those in matched healthy donors. Whereas all 28 donors provided naive and central memory subsets, regulatory and stem cell-like memory subsets were isolated from just 8 patients and about 8 healthy donors.

The research as a whole found: Fewer insertions and more nucleotide deletions at VDJ recombination sites were observed in patients with type 1 diabetes, implying thymic rearrangement abnormalities. Naive, central memory and regulatory TCRB repertoires appeared to be more alike among patients than among healthy donors. Because cDNA was sequenced instead of genomic DNA, activated cells with high expression could be over-represented, although the groups did not differ in activation or CD3 levels. Shorter templates might be favored by PCR, yet because patient and control samples were amplified and corrected together, any such skew would affect both groups equally. A moderate but significant shortening of TCRB CDR3 length was observed in type 1 diabetes patients in all four CD4+ subsets. HLA sub-analyses involved small numbers of individuals, so any influence of HLA type on TCRB rearrangement remained unresolved.

The entire amount of isolated RNA was reverse transcribed using the High Capacity cDNA Reverse Transcription Kit, so the sequenced TCRB transcripts were expressed ones. Deep immunoSEQ sequencing was applied to naive, central memory and regulatory T cell samples, giving an average of roughly 3.3 million total reads per sample. After sorted cells were lysed in RLT buffer, RNA was extracted with DNase-treated RNeasy Micro or Mini kits, with the choice depending on cell number. Each cell subset was processed on its own to prevent cross-contamination, while patient and healthy donor samples were processed together. Using the immunoSEQ multiplex PCR, TCRB sequences were amplified from cDNA into 87-bp fragments spanning the CDR3 region. The amplicons were sequenced using the Illumina HiSeq platform. Per the authors' processing: PCR bias was computationally corrected using synthetic template baselines, reads within Hamming distance 2 were collapsed, and singletons that could not be merged were discarded. Reads were aligned against IMGT so that V, D and J genes, CDR3 length and insertions or deletions at six rearrangement sites could be assigned. Within each subset, clonotype counts were normalized to sorted cell number, and only after that were true diversity and Gini coefficients computed with the tcR R package. The overlap coefficient, calculated on TCRB nucleotide sequences, was used to measure repertoire sharing. Out-of-frame TCRB sequences from naive cells were analyzed as a proxy for the pre-selection repertoire. Not all clones reach the TCRdb copy of this immuneACCESS table, which keeps in-frame sequences only. Checked studies attribute under half of the gap to unresolved V genes and leave the rest unexplained. V and J calls and clone size are given by that table; D and trimming were obtained from the DNA. This sample holds roughly 450,000 clones; about 15% were observed only once. The ten biggest clones cover roughly 0.035% of the sample.

The receptor comes from a man younger than 40 in good health. The V gene is TRBV6-5 and the J gene is TRBJ2-4, with the D gene possibly TRBD1 or TRBD2, each one fitting 5 bases. Sequencing input: naive CD4+ T cells from blood. The cell subset or site label, read with the paper, signifies: true naive CD4+ T cells. The sequence in DNA is TGTGCCAGCAGTTACATGAGGTCGGGGACGAAAAACATTCAGTACTTC. It translates as CASSYMRSGTKNIQYF.